These 7 T cell receptor beta chains were sequenced from one sample in a study of breast tumors, draining lymph nodes, adjacent tissues. TCRdb passed the multiplex PCR reads through MiXCR, listing each CDR3 protein once. The sample lists about 270,000 distinct CDR3 sequences; roughly 30% were seen once. Samples came from axillary lymph nodes draining the breast cancer. Sequenced material: axillary lymph node tissue. The receptor set was obtained from a female donor with breast cancer. Some clones in this sample may be carry-over from other donors' samples.

In the case of this clonotype: A much larger clone differs from this one at a single base, so this may be a read error. The chain has TRBV6-6 and TRBJ2-7; D unresolved. Trimming took off 5 bases at V and 5 bases at J, with 7 bases between the two ends. Germline CDR1 MNHNY, CDR2 SVGAGI (reference sequence). The CDR3 contains 11 residues. The DNA of the CDR3 is TGTGCCAGCAGTATAGACCACGAGCAGTACTTC. As protein: CASSIDHEQYF.

About this clonotype: One base away lies a much larger clone, so this may be a sequencing read error. The chain carries TRBV20-1 and TRBJ2-1, with 12 bases aligning to TRBD2. Germline V gene lookup returns CDR1 DFQATT and CDR2 SNEGSKA (reference sequence). The CDR3 contains 12 residues. In DNA, the CDR3 is TGCAATGCTAGCGGGAGGGCCAATGAGCCGTTCTTC. Protein product: CNASGRANEPFF.

This clonotype was detected only a few times. A single base separates this from a much larger clone, so it may be a read error. The V and J genes are TRBV7-8 and TRBJ1-2, with 8 bases matching TRBD1. Germline lookup yields CDR1 SGHVS and CDR2 FQNEAQ. This CDR3 comprises 15 residues. Here the CDR3 reads CASSLSSGGMGGYPF. As DNA, the CDR3 is TGTGCCAGCAGCTTATCGTCAGGGGGCATGGGCGGCTACCCCTTC. Combining the CDR3 with reference TRBV7-8 and TRBJ1-2 gives the whole variable domain GAGVSQSPRYKVAKRGQDVALRCDPISGHVSLFWYQQALGQGPEFLTYFQNEAQLDKSGLPSDRFFAERPEGSVSTLKIQRTQQEDSAVYLCASSLSSGGMGGYPFGSGTRLTVV.

This chain joins TRBV20-1 and TRBJ2-3, with TRBD2 matching over 11 bases. The CDR3 contains 13 residues. Germline V CDR1 and CDR2: DFQATT, SNEGSKA (reference sequence). CDR3 region: CRATSGITDTQYF. In nucleotides, the CDR3 is TGCAGGGCGACTAGCGGGATCACAGATACGCAGTATTTT.

For this clonotype: A read error may be the cause here, since a much bigger clone is one base away. The V gene is TRBV11-2, the J gene TRBJ2-5, with no clear D. The CDR3 runs 12 residues. Germline-derived CDR1 and CDR2 are SGHAT and FQNNGV. CDR3 in DNA: TGTGCCAGCAGCTTAGATGTCACTACCCCGTACTTC. It is translated as CASSLDVTTPYF.

Of note for this clonotype: A much bigger clone sits one base away, suggesting this may be a read error. The conserved final phenylalanine or tryptophan is absent from the CDR3, which likely points to a read error. V gene TRBV7-9 combines with J gene TRBJ2-7, with a possible D match to TRBD2 (7 bases). This CDR3 contains 16 residues. Germline-derived CDR1 and CDR2 are SEHNR and FQNEAQ (reference sequence). The CDR3 spells CTSSSKSGTSSYEQYL. The DNA of the CDR3 is TGTACCAGCAGTAGTAAGAGCGGGACAAGCTCCTACGAGCAGTACCTC.

The V call is TRBV5-1, the J call TRBJ1-2, with 12 bases fitting TRBD1. The trim removed 5 bases at V and 8 bases at J, leaving 7 bases unmatched. The CDR3 sequence is 14 residues long. CDR1 and CDR2 from the germline V gene are SGHRS and YFSETQ. CDR3: CASSSGTGGPGYTF. The CDR3 DNA is TGCGCCAGCAGTTCTGGGACAGGGGGCCCCGGCTACACCTTC.